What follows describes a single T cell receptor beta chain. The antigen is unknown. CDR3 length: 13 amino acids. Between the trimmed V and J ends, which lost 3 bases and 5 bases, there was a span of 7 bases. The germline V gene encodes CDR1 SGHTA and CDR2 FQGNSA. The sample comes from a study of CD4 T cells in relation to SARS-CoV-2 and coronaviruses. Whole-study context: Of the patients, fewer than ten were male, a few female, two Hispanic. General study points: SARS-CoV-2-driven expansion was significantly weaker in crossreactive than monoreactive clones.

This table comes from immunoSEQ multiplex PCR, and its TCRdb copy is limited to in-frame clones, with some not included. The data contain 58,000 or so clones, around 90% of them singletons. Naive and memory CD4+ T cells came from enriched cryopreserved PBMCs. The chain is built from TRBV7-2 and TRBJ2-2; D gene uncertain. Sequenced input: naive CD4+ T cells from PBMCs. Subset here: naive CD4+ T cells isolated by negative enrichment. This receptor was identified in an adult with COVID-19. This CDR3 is CASSLRLTGELFF. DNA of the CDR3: TGTGCCAGCAGCTTGCGTTTGACCGGGGAGCTGTTTTTT.